This note documents a single TCR beta chain sequence. In the original workflow: Researchers report that nucleated cell counts were estimated from reference gene primer amplification. Produced via immunoSEQ multiplex PCR; TCRdb's table is partial and in-frame only. The V and J calls and the clone size are those of that table, but D and trimming were determined from the DNA. Among 250,000 to 300,000 clones listed, roughly 90% were seen once. The data were taken from a study of blood T cell repertoires in COVID-19. About the study: From the United States, Italy and Spain came samples of acute and convalescent COVID-19. The cDNA or gDNA used as material had been derived from T cells, B-cell-depleted T cells, or PBMCs.

V gave up 2 bases and J gave up 8 bases; unmatched junction bases: 5. Germline V gives CDR1 SGDLS, CDR2 YYNGEE. The CDR3 loop spans 15 amino acids. This chain joins TRBV9 and TRBJ1-4; 11 bases line up with TRBD1. The sequencing input was peripheral blood. This TCR was recovered from a woman aged 60-75 years with acute or convalescent COVID-19. The CDR3 loop is CASSVSGTGGEKLFF. The CDR3 nucleotides are TGTGCCAGCAGCGTTTCCGGGACAGGGGGAGAAAAACTGTTTTTT.